A single sample gave rise to the 30 T cell receptor beta chains below, sequenced in a study of CD8+ T cells in alopecia areata. Extraction and reverse transcription of RNA yielded cDNA as the sequencing template. Profiled with immunoSEQ multiplex PCR; TCRdb holds only in-frame clones, not every one. This sample carries 290,000 or so clones, none of them present only once. Sorting of pooled cutaneous lymph node cells used CD4, CD8alpha, NKG2D, NKG2ACE and other markers. The sample taken for sequencing was CD4+ T cells sorted from a lymph node. The receptors shown here come from a C3H/HeJ mouse with alopecia areata. Mouse MHC haplotype: H2-k.

This clone was seen ten or more times. The genes are named according to mouse. The read ends 4 residues before the CDR3 terminus; that terminus is restored from the germline J gene. Within the sample, other DNA sequences also encode this same CDR3. The chain joins TRBV1 to TRBJ2-3, with TRBD1 identical over 10 bases. The CDR3 has 15 residues. Germline CDR1 NSQYPW, CDR2 LRSPGD (reference sequence). With V trimmed by 1 base and J by 3 bases, 1 base remained unmatched. The DNA read from the CDR3 is TGCACCTGCAGTGCAGGGGGACAGGGGGCAGAA. The encoded protein is CTCSAGGQGAE. The entire CDR3 protein reads CTCSAGGQGAETLYF.

Notes on this clone: Gene names denote mouse genes. The read falls 4 residues short of the CDR3 end, and the missing part is taken from the germline J gene. This chain links TRBV13-3 with TRBJ2-3; no clear D gene. The CDR3 totals 13 residues. CDR1 is NNHDY and CDR2 is SYVADS in the germline V gene. The V gene lost 6 bases and the J gene lost 1 base, with 9 bases spanning the gap. This CDR3 reads CASNRQGAETLYF. CDR3 DNA (partial): TGTGCCAGCAATCGCCAGGGTGCAGAA.

With regard to this clone: Gene labels here are mouse ones. The read comes to an end 4 residues before the CDR3 does, leaving the germline J gene to fill in the end. This chain links TRBV31 with TRBJ2-3; TRBD2 matches at 9 bases. CDR3 length: 14 amino acids. V was clipped by 5 bases and J by 1 base; unmatched bases: 4. Germline V CDR1 and CDR2: GKSSPN, SITVG. The CDR3 is CAWVGGRGAETLYF. The CDR3 bases that were read are TGTGCCTGGGTGGGGGGGCGCGGTGCAGAA. Complete variable domain (other parts from reference TRBV31 and TRBJ2-3): AQTIHQWPVAEIKAVGSPLSLGCTIKGKSSPNLYWYWQATGGTLQQLFYSITVGQVESVVQLNLSASRPKDDQFILSTEKLLLSHSGFYLCAWVGGRGAETLYFGSGTRLTVL.

There are a few counts of this clone. Gene names denote mouse genes. The CDR3 extends 4 residues past the end of the read, so its final part is completed from the germline J gene. This sample also contains other DNA sequences that code for the same CDR3. The J gene is TRBJ2-5, the V gene TRBV17; 8 bases are a match to TRBD1. This CDR3 has 13 residues. Germline CDR1 reads MNHDT; CDR2 reads YYDKIL. The CDR3 loop reads CASSRGQEDTQYF. CDR3 DNA, as far as it was read: TGTGCTAGCAGCAGGGGGCAGGAAGAC. Full variable domain (outside the CDR3, taken from reference TRBV17 and TRBJ2-5): DTTVKQNPRYKLARVGKPVNLICSQTMNHDTMYWYQKKPNQAPKLLLFYYDKILNREADTFEKFQSSRPNNSFCSLYIGSAGLEYSAMYLCASSRGQEDTQYFGPGTRLLVL.

As for this clone: Gene names are the mouse ones. The read comes to an end 4 residues before the CDR3 does, leaving the germline J gene to fill in the end. Different DNA sequences within this sample yield the same CDR3. The V call is TRBV13-3, the J call TRBJ2-2; D is unresolved. V was trimmed by 1 base and J by 0 bases, leaving 4 bases between them. Germline assignment: CDR1 NNHDY and CDR2 SYVADS. This CDR3 has 14 residues. The CDR3 protein is CASSDSANTGQLYF. CDR3 bases read: TGTGCCAGCAGTGATTCTGCAAACACCGGG. Full variable domain (remainder filled in from reference TRBV13-3 and TRBJ2-2): EAAVTQSPRSKVAVTGGKVTLSCHQTNNHDYMYWYRQDTGHGLRLIHYSYVADSTEKGDIPDGYKASRPSQENFSLILELASLSQTAVYFCASSDSANTGQLYFGEGSKLTVL.

Of note for this clone: Genes and germline come from the mouse. The read terminates 4 residues ahead of where the CDR3 ends, so the germline J gene completes it. This chain links TRBV2 with TRBJ2-7, with 11 nucleotides matching TRBD2. This CDR3 region has 15 residues. Looked up from germline, CDR1 is LGHNA and CDR2 is YSYQKL. Here the CDR3 reads CASSHSRDWGYEQYF. The covered CDR3 bases are TGTGCCAGCAGCCATTCCCGGGACTGGGGGTAT.

With respect to this clone: The genes and germline here are from mouse. The CDR3 end is not reached by the read, which stops 4 residues before it; the germline J gene fills it in. Other DNA sequences within the sample encode an identical CDR3. This chain connects TRBV13-2 to TRBJ2-5, with D possibly TRBD1 on 5 matching bases. There are 13 residues in the CDR3. V dropped 2 bases and J dropped 3 bases, with 7 bases sitting between them. The germline CDR1 and CDR2 sequences are NNHNN and SYGAGS (reference sequence). CDR3 DNA (partial): TGTGCCAGCGGTGAGCAGGGACAAGAC. This sequence encodes CASGEQGQD. The whole CDR3 protein reads CASGEQGQDTQYF.

In this sample, this clone turned up a few times. Mouse gene names and germline throughout. The sequenced CDR3 bases are TGTGCCAGCGGTGATGCTCGGCAGGGGGCAATGTACACCGGG. It specifies CASGDARQGAMYTG. The full CDR3 is CASGDARQGAMYTGQLYF. The gene calls are TRBV13-2 and TRBJ2-2; 8 bases map to TRBD1. The read terminates 4 residues before the CDR3 end, so the remaining end is supplied by the germline J gene. Germline V gene data show CDR1 as NNHNN and CDR2 as SYGAGS (reference sequence). V lost 0 bases, J lost 3 bases, and 10 bases stayed unmatched. The CDR3 sequence is 18 residues long.

To note about this clone: Genes here carry mouse names. The sequence runs out 4 residues before the end of the CDR3; the remainder is reconstructed from the germline J gene. This sequence joins TRBV1 and TRBJ2-7; 10 bases agree with TRBD2. In germline, CDR1 is NSQYPW, CDR2 LRSPGD (reference sequence). CDR3 length: 16 amino acids. CDR3 bases read: TGCACCTGCAGTGCAGATAAATGGACTGGGGGTTAT. It translates to CTCSADKWTGGY. The CDR3 reads in full as CTCSADKWTGGYEQYF.

This clone was observed a handful of times. The gene symbols are mouse symbols. The read falls 4 residues short of the CDR3 end, and the missing part is taken from the germline J gene. This chain uses TRBV4 with TRBJ2-2, with no clear D. Trimming took 3 bases from V and 1 from J, leaving 3 bases between them. The CDR3 is 13 amino acids. Germline V lookup: CDR1 LGHDT, CDR2 YNNKQL (reference sequence). The covered CDR3 bases are TGTGCCAGCAGCTACAGAAACACCGGG. It yields the protein CASSYRNTG. The CDR3 in its entirety is CASSYRNTGQLYF.

There are a few counts of this clone. Each gene name is a mouse one. The CDR3 is cut off 4 residues early in the read; its end comes from the germline J gene. The same CDR3 is also encoded by other DNA sequences in this sample. The chain couples TRBV31 to TRBJ2-3, with unresolved D. The CDR3 runs to 13 residues. The germline gives CDR1 GKSSPN, CDR2 SITVG. V lost 3 bases, J lost 1 base, and 8 bases lay in between. The DNA read from the CDR3 is TGTGCCTGGAGCCGAGGTGGTGCAGAA. Protein product: CAWSRGGAE. The whole CDR3 reads CAWSRGGAETLYF.

A remark on this clone: The listed genes are named as in mouse. The CDR3 end lies 4 residues beyond the end of the read and is filled in from the germline J gene. The chain employs TRBV19 and TRBJ2-2, with D perhaps TRBD1 (6 bases). The V gene's germline CDR1 is FNHDT and CDR2 SITEND (reference sequence). Trimming left V 5 bases short and J 0 bases short, with 11 bases between. The CDR3 contains 15 residues. The part of the CDR3 DNA that was read is TGTGCCAGCAGACGGGACACCGCAAACACCGGG. It translates to CASRRDTANTG. In full, the CDR3 reads CASRRDTANTGQLYF.

This clone occurred a few times. Gene names and germline refer to mouse. The read ends 4 residues before the CDR3 terminus; that terminus is restored from the germline J gene. This specimen includes other DNA sequences encoding the same CDR3. The chain joins TRBV1 to TRBJ2-3; TRBD2 matches at 12 bases. The germline CDR1 and CDR2 sequences are NSQYPW and LRSPGD (reference sequence). After removal of 3 bases from V and 3 bases from J, the junction contained 4 bases not matched to a gene. CDR3 length: 16 residues. The CDR3 here is CTCSAPGTGGAETLYF. The sequenced part of the CDR3 DNA is TGCACCTGCAGTGCCCCAGGGACTGGGGGGGCAGAA.

This clone was seen many times. All gene names here are mouse names. The read terminates 4 residues before the CDR3 end, so the remaining end is supplied by the germline J gene. The chain couples TRBV29 to TRBJ2-1; TRBD2 aligns across 12 bases. CDR1 MSHET and CDR2 SYDVDS come from the germline V gene. CDR3 size: 16 residues. The CDR3 here is CASSLSTGGAGAEQFF. CDR3 DNA, as far as it was read: TGTGCTAGCAGTTTATCGACTGGGGGGGCGGGGGCT.

In this sample, this clone turned up a few times. Gene and germline names: mouse. Read sequence stops 4 residues before the CDR3 end, and the germline J gene provides the missing end. The same CDR3 is also encoded by other DNA sequences in this sample. The rearrangement joins TRBV13-1 to TRBJ2-7; D is uncertain. The CDR3 runs to 11 residues. CDR1 NSHNY and CDR2 SYGAGN come from the germline V gene. Trimming pared 3 bases from V and 3 bases from J, leaving 4 bases between. The chain's CDR3 is CASSVGYEQYF. Partial CDR3 DNA: TGTGCCAGCAGTGTGGGCTAT.

Remarks on this clone: The gene names given are mouse names. The read falls 4 residues short of the CDR3 end, and the missing part is taken from the germline J gene. The chain recombines TRBV19 with TRBJ2-7; 9 nucleotides agree with TRBD2. Germline CDR1 is FNHDT and CDR2 is SITEND (reference sequence). The CDR3 has 14 residues. Germline trimming cut 2 bases from V and 3 bases from J; bases unmatched to any gene: 3. The sequenced CDR3 bases are TGTGCCAGCAGTATCTCTGGGGGGGACTAT. This gives the protein CASSISGGDY. The whole CDR3 sequence is CASSISGGDYEQYF.

This clone was counted between two and nine times. Gene names are mouse gene names. Read sequence stops 4 residues before the CDR3 end, and the germline J gene provides the missing end. This chain links TRBV13-3 with TRBJ2-7; the match to TRBD1 covers 12 bases. The V gene's germline CDR1 is NNHDY and CDR2 SYVADS. The CDR3 is 15 amino acids. Here the CDR3 reads CASSDRGQGADEQYF. The sequenced CDR3 bases are TGTGCCAGCAGTGATAGGGGACAGGGGGCGGAT.

As regards this clone: The listed genes are named as in mouse. The part of the CDR3 DNA that was read is TGTGCCAGCAGTCCCCTCCTCAAGGGAGAA. Protein sequence: CASSPLLKGE. The full CDR3 protein is CASSPLLKGETLYF. The chain recombines TRBV13-1 with TRBJ2-3; D is uncertain. The read terminates 4 residues ahead of where the CDR3 ends, so the germline J gene completes it. Germline V gene data show CDR1 as NSHNY and CDR2 as SYGAGN. The CDR3 has 14 residues.

In regard to this clone: All gene names here are mouse names. Read coverage stops 4 residues before the CDR3 terminus; the germline J gene supplies the remainder. The chain links TRBV14 to TRBJ2-5; 11 bases are shared with TRBD2. The germline V gene has CDR1 SGHDT and CDR2 FRDEAV. V lost 5 bases, J lost 1 base, and 0 bases stayed unmatched. The CDR3 spans 14 residues. Here the CDR3 reads CASRDWGDQDTQYF. The DNA read from the CDR3 is TGTGCCAGCAGGGACTGGGGGGACCAAGAC.

Note on this clone: These gene names are mouse names. The read terminates 4 residues before the CDR3 end, so the remaining end is supplied by the germline J gene. The V gene is TRBV13-3, the J gene TRBJ2-2; 7 bases fit TRBD2. Germline-derived CDR1 and CDR2 are NNHDY and SYVADS. CDR3 length: 14 amino acids. J lost 1 base, V lost 5 bases, and 2 bases had no gene match. CDR3: CASRRLGNTGQLYF. The part of the CDR3 DNA that was read is TGTGCCAGCAGAAGACTGGGAAACACCGGG.

With respect to this clone: Gene names follow the mouse nomenclature. The read ends 4 residues shy of where the CDR3 ends; the end is completed using the germline J gene. In the same sample, other DNA sequences code for this CDR3. The chain employs TRBV31 and TRBJ2-1; 8 bases agree with TRBD2. Looked up from germline, CDR1 is GKSSPN and CDR2 is SITVG. The CDR3 has 14 residues. The CDR3 loop is CAWSLGLGGAEQFF. Partial CDR3 DNA: TGTGCCTGGAGTCTCGGACTGGGCGGGGCT.

In its sample, this clone was seen a few times. The listed genes are named as in mouse. The CDR3 end falls 4 residues outside the read, so it is completed with the germline J gene. The V call is TRBV5, the J call TRBJ1-1; 7 positions match TRBD1. The CDR3 has 14 residues. J lost 0 bases, V lost 4 bases, and 2 bases had no gene match. Germline CDR1 LGHNA, CDR2 YNLKQL (reference sequence). CDR3 DNA, as far as it was read: TGTGCCAGCAGCCGGGACAGAACAAACACA. Translating it yields CASSRDRTNT. The CDR3, in full, reads CASSRDRTNTEVFF.

As concerns this clone: Any gene name here is a mouse gene name. The CDR3 spells CASSRGRTGGYEQYF. The CDR3 bases that were read are TGTGCTAGCAGTAGAGGTCGGACTGGGGGTTAT. The genes are TRBV17 and TRBJ2-7, with 10 bases identical to TRBD2. Sequencing ends 4 residues short of the CDR3 end; the germline J gene provides the rest. The CDR3 contains 15 residues. Germline CDR1 reads MNHDT; CDR2 reads YYDKIL.

In regard to this clone: Gene names are mouse gene names. The read is 4 residues too short to cover the CDR3 end, so that end is filled in from the germline J gene. V and J are TRBV13-1 and TRBJ1-2; possible D gene TRBD1, 5 bases. CDR1 NSHNY and CDR2 SYGAGN come from the germline V gene. The CDR3 spans 12 residues. The V end was cut by 2 bases, the J end by 4 bases, with 6 bases between. Partial CDR3 DNA: TGTGCCAGCAGTGAGGGGGGCTCC. Protein sequence: CASSEGGS. The entire CDR3 protein reads CASSEGGSDYTF.

Only a few counts were recorded for this clone. Germline and genes here are mouse. The read terminates 4 residues ahead of where the CDR3 ends, so the germline J gene completes it. The chain carries TRBV16 and TRBJ2-5; D may be TRBD2 (5 bases). Germline V CDR1 and CDR2: SGHSA, FRNQAP. V dropped 2 bases and J dropped 0 bases, with 18 bases sitting between them. This CDR3 has 18 residues. Partial CDR3 DNA: TGTGCAAGCAGCTTAATCTCTGGGATCTTGGTTAACCAAGAC. Translated, it gives CASSLISGILVNQD. The CDR3, in full, reads CASSLISGILVNQDTQYF.

This clone has a handful of counts. The listed genes are named as in mouse. From the germline J gene comes the end of the CDR3, since the read stops 3 residues before it. The rearrangement joins TRBV13-1 to TRBJ1-6; TRBD1 matches 8 bases. TRBJ1-6 is an open reading frame, and its role is uncertain. The CDR3 spans 15 residues. CDR1 is NSHNY, CDR2 SYGAGN, per germline. J gave up 11 bases and V 0 bases, and 7 bases lay outside the gene matches. CDR3 amino acids: CASSDAAGGATPLYF. CDR3 bases read: TGTGCCAGCAGTGATGCGGCAGGGGGCGCGACGCCC.

Concerning this clone: Any gene name here is a mouse gene name. Read data end 4 residues before the CDR3 end; the end is taken from the germline J gene. V and J are TRBV1 and TRBJ2-1; D is ambiguous. Germline V lookup: CDR1 NSQYPW, CDR2 LRSPGD (reference sequence). Trimming shortened V by 0 bases and J by 1 base, and 7 bases separated the two germline ends. The CDR3 is 15 amino acids. The CDR3 bases that were read are TGCACCTGCAGTGCAGAAGCCAGGAACTATGCT. This codes for CTCSAEARNYA. The whole CDR3 protein is CTCSAEARNYAEQFF.

This clone was counted between two and nine times. Gene names and germline match the mouse. Read data end 4 residues before the CDR3 end; the end is taken from the germline J gene. The V and J genes are TRBV19 and TRBJ2-4; TRBD1 matches 9 bases. The CDR3 has 16 amino acids. The trim removed 0 bases at V and 0 bases at J, leaving 2 bases unmatched. Germline V CDR1 and CDR2: FNHDT, SITEND (reference sequence). The CDR3 spells CASSIGTGDSQNTLYF. The DNA read from the CDR3 is TGTGCCAGCAGTATAGGGACAGGGGATAGTCAAAAC.

This clone has only a few counts. Mouse names are used for the genes. Sequencing ends 4 residues short of the CDR3 end; the germline J gene provides the rest. Other DNA sequences in this sample translate to the same CDR3. The V and J genes are TRBV19 and TRBJ2-2; 7 nucleotides align to TRBD1. The junction had 0 bases not matched to a gene; V was cut back by 0 bases and J by 1 base. CDR1 and CDR2 (germline): FNHDT, SITEND (reference sequence). The CDR3 length is 15 residues. The covered CDR3 bases are TGTGCCAGCAGTATAGACAGGGGAAACACCGGG. It yields the protein CASSIDRGNTG. The full CDR3 protein reads CASSIDRGNTGQLYF.

For this clone: Genes and germline come from the mouse. The sample carries other DNA sequences with the same CDR3. Incomplete CDR3 DNA: TGCACCTGCAGTGCAGACAGGGAGGGCACA. It codes for CTCSADREGT. In full, the CDR3 is CTCSADREGTEVFF. The J gene is TRBJ1-1, the V gene TRBV1, with D maybe TRBD1 (5 bases). Coverage ceases 4 residues before the CDR3 finishes, and the germline J gene fills in the end. Germline V gene data show CDR1 as NSQYPW and CDR2 as LRSPGD (reference sequence). The V end lost 0 bases, the J end lost 4 bases, and 9 bases lay between the germline ends. There are 14 residues in the CDR3.